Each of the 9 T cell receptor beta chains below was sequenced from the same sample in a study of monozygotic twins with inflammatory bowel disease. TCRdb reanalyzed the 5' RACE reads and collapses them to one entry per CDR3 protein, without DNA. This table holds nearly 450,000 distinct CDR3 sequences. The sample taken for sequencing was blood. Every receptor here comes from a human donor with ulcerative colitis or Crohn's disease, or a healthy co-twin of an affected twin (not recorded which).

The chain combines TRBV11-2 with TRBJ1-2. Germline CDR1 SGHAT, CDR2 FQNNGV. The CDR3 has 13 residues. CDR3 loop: CASSLGAGMSYTF.

CDR3 protein: CASSKAGTSGSYEQYF. The chain uses TRBV6-1 and TRBJ2-7; without DNA, the TCRdb call of TRBD2 cannot be checked. This CDR3 has 16 amino acids. Germline CDR1 reads MNHNS; CDR2 reads SASEGT.

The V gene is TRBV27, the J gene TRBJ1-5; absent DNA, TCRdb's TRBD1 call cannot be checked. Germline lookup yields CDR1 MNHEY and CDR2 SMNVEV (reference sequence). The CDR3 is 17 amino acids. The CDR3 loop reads CASTKLTGTGESQPQHF.

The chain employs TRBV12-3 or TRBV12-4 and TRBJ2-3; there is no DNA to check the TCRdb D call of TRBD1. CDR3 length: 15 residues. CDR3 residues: CASSLHRGFTDTQYF.

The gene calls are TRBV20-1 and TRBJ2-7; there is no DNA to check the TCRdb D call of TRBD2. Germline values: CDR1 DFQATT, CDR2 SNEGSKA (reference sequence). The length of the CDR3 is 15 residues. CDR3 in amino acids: CSVFLRTPSSYEQYF.

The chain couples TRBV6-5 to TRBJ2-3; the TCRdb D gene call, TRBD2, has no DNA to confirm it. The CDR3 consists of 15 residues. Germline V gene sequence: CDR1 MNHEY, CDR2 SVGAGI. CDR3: CASSYSRVEESTRYF.

The CDR3 sequence: CSARARAVTDTQYF. The chain uses TRBV20-1 and TRBJ2-3; there is no DNA to check the TCRdb D call of TRBD1. This CDR3 is 14 amino acids long. Germline CDR1 reads DFQATT; CDR2 reads SNEGSKA (reference sequence).

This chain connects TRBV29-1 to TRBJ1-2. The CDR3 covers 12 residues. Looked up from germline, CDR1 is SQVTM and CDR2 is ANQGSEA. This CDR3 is CSVVQLGYGYTF.

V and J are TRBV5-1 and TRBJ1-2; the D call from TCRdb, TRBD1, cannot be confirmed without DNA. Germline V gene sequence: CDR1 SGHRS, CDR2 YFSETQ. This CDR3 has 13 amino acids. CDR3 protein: CASRTGGDDGYTF.